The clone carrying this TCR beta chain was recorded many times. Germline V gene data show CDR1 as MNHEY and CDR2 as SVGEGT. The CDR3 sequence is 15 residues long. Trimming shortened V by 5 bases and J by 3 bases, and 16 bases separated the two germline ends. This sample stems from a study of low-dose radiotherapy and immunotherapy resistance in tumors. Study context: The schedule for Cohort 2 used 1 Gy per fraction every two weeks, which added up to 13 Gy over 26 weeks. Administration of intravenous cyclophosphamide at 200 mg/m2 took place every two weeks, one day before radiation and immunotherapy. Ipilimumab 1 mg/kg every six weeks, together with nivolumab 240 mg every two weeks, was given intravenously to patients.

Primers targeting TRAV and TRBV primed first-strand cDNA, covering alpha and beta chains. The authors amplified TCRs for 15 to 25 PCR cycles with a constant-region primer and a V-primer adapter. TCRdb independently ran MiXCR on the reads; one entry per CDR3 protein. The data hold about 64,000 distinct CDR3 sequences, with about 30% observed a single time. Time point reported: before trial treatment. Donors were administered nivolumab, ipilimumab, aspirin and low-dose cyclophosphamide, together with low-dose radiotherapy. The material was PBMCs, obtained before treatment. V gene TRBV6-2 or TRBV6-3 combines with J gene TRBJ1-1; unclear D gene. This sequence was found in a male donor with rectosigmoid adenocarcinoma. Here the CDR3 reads CASSTPKGGYTEAFF. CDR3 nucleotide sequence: TGTGCCAGCAGTACCCCAAAGGGCGGGTACACTGAAGCTTTCTTT.